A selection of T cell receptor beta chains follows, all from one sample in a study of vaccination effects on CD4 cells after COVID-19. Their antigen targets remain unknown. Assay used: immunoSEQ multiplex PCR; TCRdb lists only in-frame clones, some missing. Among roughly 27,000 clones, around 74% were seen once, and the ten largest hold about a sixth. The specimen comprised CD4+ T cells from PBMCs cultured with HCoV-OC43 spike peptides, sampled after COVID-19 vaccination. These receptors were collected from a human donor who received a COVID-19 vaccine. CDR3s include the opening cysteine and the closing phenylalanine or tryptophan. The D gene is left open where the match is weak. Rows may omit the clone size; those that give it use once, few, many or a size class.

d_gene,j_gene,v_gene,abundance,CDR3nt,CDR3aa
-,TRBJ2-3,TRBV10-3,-,TGTGCCATCAGCGCAGGGCCCGACACAGATACGCAGTATTTT,CAISAGPDTDTQYF
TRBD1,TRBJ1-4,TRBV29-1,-,TGCAGCGCTGGGGACAGGGGAAATGAAAAACTGTTTTTT,CSAGDRGNEKLFF
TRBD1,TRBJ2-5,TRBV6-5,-,TGTGCCAGCAGTCGACAGGGCCACCAAGAGACCCAGTACTTC,CASSRQGHQETQYF
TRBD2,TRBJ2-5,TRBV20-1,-,TGCAGTGCTAGTAGAGCCCTAGCGGGAGGGGTGGGAGAGACCCAGTACTTC,CSASRALAGGVGETQYF
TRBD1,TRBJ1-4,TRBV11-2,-,TGTGCCAGCAGCTTGGGACAGATCGCAACTAATGAAAAACTGTTTTTT,CASSLGQIATNEKLFF
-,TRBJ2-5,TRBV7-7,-,TGTGCCAGCAGCTCTGGTCGAAAGATCCAAGAGACCCAGTACTTC,CASSSGRKIQETQYF
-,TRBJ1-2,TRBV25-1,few,TGTGCCAGCAGTGAGCAGGGCACCCTCTATGGCTACACCTTC,CASSEQGTLYGYTF
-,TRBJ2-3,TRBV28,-,TGTGCCAGCAGTTCGGGTCCCCGGGGGAGCCCGAAAGGTCGGTATTTT,CASSSGPRGSPKGRYF
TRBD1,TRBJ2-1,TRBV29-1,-,TGCAGCTCTCACAGACAGGGGGCCTACAATGAGCAGTTCTTC,CSSHRQGAYNEQFF
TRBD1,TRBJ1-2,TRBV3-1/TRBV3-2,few,TGTGCCAGCAGCCAAGTGGACAGGGCCTATGGCTACACCTTC,CASSQVDRAYGYTF
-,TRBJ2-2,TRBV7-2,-,TGTGCCAGCAGCCTTAGGACAGACTACACCGGGGAGCTGTTTTTT,CASSLRTDYTGELFF
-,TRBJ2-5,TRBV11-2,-,TGTGCCAGCAGCTTAGCCAATCTTATGACGGGAGAGATCCAAGAGACCCAGTACTTC,CASSLANLMTGEIQETQYF
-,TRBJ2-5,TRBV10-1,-,TGCGCCAGCAGTTTGGGAGGGGGAGAGACCCAGTACTTC,CASSLGGGETQYF
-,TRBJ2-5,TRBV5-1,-,TGCGCCAGCAGCTTAAATGGGGCGGGGGAGACCCAGTACTTC,CASSLNGAGETQYF
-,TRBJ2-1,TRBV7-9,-,TGTGCCAGCACCAGAGGGGACGATGAGCAGTTCTTC,CASTRGDDEQFF
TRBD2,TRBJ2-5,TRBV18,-,TGTGCCAGCTCAATTAGCGGGGGGCTGCAAGAGACCCAGTACTTC,CASSISGGLQETQYF
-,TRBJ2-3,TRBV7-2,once,TGTGCCAGCAGCTTAGGGGCAGGGAGCGTTATTACGCAGTATTTT,CASSLGAGSVITQYF
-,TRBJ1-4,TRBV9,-,TGTGCCAGCAGCGTAGGGGTGTCAGCAACTAATGAAAAACTGTTTTTT,CASSVGVSATNEKLFF
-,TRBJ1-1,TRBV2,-,TGTGCCAGCAGGCGAGAAGTTGAAGCTTTCTTT,CASRREVEAFF
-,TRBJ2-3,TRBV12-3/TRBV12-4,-,TGTGCCAGCAGTTTAGGAGATACGCAGTATTTT,CASSLGDTQYF
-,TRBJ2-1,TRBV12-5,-,TGTGCTAGTGGTCCGCCCGGGTTAGCGGCTGTCAATGAGCAGTTCTTC,CASGPPGLAAVNEQFF
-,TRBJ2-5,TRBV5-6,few,TGTGCCAGCAGCTTGACGGGAATCCAAGAGACCCAGTACTTC,CASSLTGIQETQYF
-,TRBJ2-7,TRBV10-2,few,TGCGCCAGCAGTTTTCAACAGGAGACCTACGAGCAGTACTTC,CASSFQQETYEQYF
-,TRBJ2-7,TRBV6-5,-,TGTGCCAGCAGCCAGCCAGGGGCCTACGAGCAGTACTTC,CASSQPGAYEQYF
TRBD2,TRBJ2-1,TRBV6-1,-,TGTGTCAGCAGTGAAACTAGCGGGAGCTACAATGAGCAGTTCTTC,CVSSETSGSYNEQFF
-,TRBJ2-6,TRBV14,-,TGTGCCAGCAGCCATGCCTGGAGGGGTGGGGCCAACGTCCTGACTTTC,CASSHAWRGGANVLTF
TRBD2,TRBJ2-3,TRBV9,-,TGTGCCAGCAGCGTAGCAGCGGGGGGGCCGAAAGATACGCAGTATTTT,CASSVAAGGPKDTQYF
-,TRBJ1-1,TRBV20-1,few,TGCAGTGCTCCTGATCGAGTGGGGGCTTTCTTT,CSAPDRVGAFF
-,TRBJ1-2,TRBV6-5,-,TGTGCCAGCACTCACAGGGCGGGGAGTGGCTACACCTTC,CASTHRAGSGYTF
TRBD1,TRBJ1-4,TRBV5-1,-,TGCGCCAGCAGCGGGACAGGGGGCCAGAATGAAAAACTGTTTTTT,CASSGTGGQNEKLFF
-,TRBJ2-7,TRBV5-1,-,TGCGCCAGCAGCTCCTACGAGCAGTACTTC,CASSSYEQYF
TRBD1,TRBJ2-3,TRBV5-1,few,TGCGCCAGCAGCTCCGGACAGGGGGGATCAGATACGCAGTATTTT,CASSSGQGGSDTQYF
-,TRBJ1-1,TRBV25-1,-,TGTGCCAGCAGTGACCCCGGGGAGGGGGACACTGAAGCTTTCTTT,CASSDPGEGDTEAFF
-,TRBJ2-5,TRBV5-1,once,TGCGCCAGCAGCCCCAGCCCTGTATTTCAAGAGACCCAGTACTTC,CASSPSPVFQETQYF
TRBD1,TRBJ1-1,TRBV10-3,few,TGTGCCATCAGTGACGCGGGGACAGGTGAAGCTTTCTTT,CAISDAGTGEAFF
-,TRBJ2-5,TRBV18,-,TGTGCCAGCTCACCACTATTGGGGGCGGAGACCCAGTACTTC,CASSPLLGAETQYF
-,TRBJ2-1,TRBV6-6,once,TGTGCCAGCAACAACGGAGGGGGTCTAAATGAGCAGTTCTTC,CASNNGGGLNEQFF
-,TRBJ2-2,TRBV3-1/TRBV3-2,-,TGTGCCAGCAGCCCACTAGTCGCGAACACCGGGGAGCTGTTTTTT,CASSPLVANTGELFF
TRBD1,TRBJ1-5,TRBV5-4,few,TGTGCCAGCAGCTCCGTCCCGGGACAGGGAAAGCCCCAGCATTTT,CASSSVPGQGKPQHF
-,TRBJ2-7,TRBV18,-,TGTGCCAGCTCACCAACTGAGGGGGGCGAGCAGTACTTC,CASSPTEGGEQYF
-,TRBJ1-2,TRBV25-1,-,TGTGCCAGCAGTGAATCGATCCAGGGCGCGGGGGGCTACACCTTC,CASSESIQGAGGYTF
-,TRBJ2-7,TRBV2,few,TGTGCCAGCGGGGACAATTACGAGCAGTACTTC,CASGDNYEQYF
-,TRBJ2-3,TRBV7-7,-,TGTGCCAGCAGCCCCGGGTCCAGCGGGAGCACAGATACGCAGTATTTT,CASSPGSSGSTDTQYF
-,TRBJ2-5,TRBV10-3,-,TGTGCCATCAGTGATTCGGGGGTTGCGGAGACCCAGTACTTC,CAISDSGVAETQYF
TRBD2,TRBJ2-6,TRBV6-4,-,TGTGCCAGCAGTGGTGCTAGCGGGGGAACTGGGGCCAACGTCCTGACTTTC,CASSGASGGTGANVLTF
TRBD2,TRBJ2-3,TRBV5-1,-,TGCGCCAGCAGCCCCGGGACTAGCGGGAGGGCCGCAGATACGCAGTATTTT,CASSPGTSGRAADTQYF
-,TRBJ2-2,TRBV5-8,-,TGTGCCAGCAGCTTACAGACAGTGAAAACCGGGGAGCTGTTTTTT,CASSLQTVKTGELFF
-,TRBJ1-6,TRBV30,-,TGTGCCTGGAGTTGGGACGATGGGGCTTCGCCCCTCCACTTT,CAWSWDDGASPLHF
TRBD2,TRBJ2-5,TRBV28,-,TGTGCCAGCAGTGCTCTAGCGGGGGGGCGGGAGACCCAGTACTTC,CASSALAGGRETQYF
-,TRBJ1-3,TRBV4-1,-,TGCGCCAGCAGCCAAGGGGCGAGGAGCTCTGGAAACACCATATATTTT,CASSQGARSSGNTIYF
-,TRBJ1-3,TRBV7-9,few,TGTGCCAGCAGCTTAACCCTTGGAAACACCATATATTTT,CASSLTLGNTIYF
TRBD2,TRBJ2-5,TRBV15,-,TGTGCCACCAGCAGAGATCTAGCGGGGGGCAATACCAGGACCCAGTACTTC,CATSRDLAGGNTRTQYF
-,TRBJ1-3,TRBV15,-,TGTGCCACCAGCAGGAGGGTCTCTGGAAACACCATATATTTT,CATSRRVSGNTIYF
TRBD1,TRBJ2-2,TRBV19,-,TGTGCCAGTAGTACCCGACGGGACAGGACCACGAACACCGGGGAGCTGTTTTTT,CASSTRRDRTTNTGELFF
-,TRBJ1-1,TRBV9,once,TGTGCCAGCAGCTTTAGTGGGGGAGGCTATATGAACACTGAAGCTTTCTTT,CASSFSGGGYMNTEAFF
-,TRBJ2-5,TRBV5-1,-,TGCGCCAGCAGCTTCCGTGACGTCCACCAAGAGACCCAGTACTTC,CASSFRDVHQETQYF
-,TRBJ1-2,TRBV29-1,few,TGCAGCGTTGAGGAGAGGGGTTTCGCAAGGGGCTACACCTTC,CSVEERGFARGYTF
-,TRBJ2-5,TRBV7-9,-,TGTGCCAGCAGCTTAGGTACACTTTTCCAAGAGACCCAGTACTTC,CASSLGTLFQETQYF
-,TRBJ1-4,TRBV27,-,TGTGCCAGCGCGTATAGGGGTGGTGAAAAACTGTTTTTT,CASAYRGGEKLFF